The rows below give T cell receptor beta chains drawn from one sample of a study of T cell responses to AZD1222 COVID-19 vaccine. Repertoires were generated with immunoSEQ multiplex PCR, while TCRdb's copy carries only in-frame clones and drops some. The sample lists 58,000 or so clones, 75% to 90% occurring once. Sequences were derived from peripheral blood, sampled 28 days after the second AZD1222 dose. The origin of the receptors is an adult who received the AZD1222 COVID-19 vaccine. CDR3s include the opening cysteine and the closing phenylalanine or tryptophan. A D gene is named only where the DNA matches it firmly. Size is stated for part of the rows, as once, few or many counts, or as a class when the clone is expanded.

size	D	V	J	CDR3
once	TRBD1	TRBV5-6	TRBJ1-6	CASSLGQGLSSPLHF
.	.	TRBV28	TRBJ2-7	CASSTSSPYEQYF
.	.	TRBV20-1	TRBJ2-5	CSASLGRVSLVTQYF
.	.	TRBV5-1	TRBJ2-1	CASSPALSDNEQFF
.	TRBD1	TRBV3-1/TRBV3-2	TRBJ2-5	CASSRWDRGAETQYF
.	.	TRBV6-5	TRBJ2-3	CASAGGNTQYF
.	.	TRBV5-8	TRBJ2-7	CASSWGPSEQYF
.	TRBD1	TRBV5-8	TRBJ1-6	CASSLSPGQVVDSPLHF
.	TRBD1	TRBV7-9	TRBJ2-7	CASSLGSGTGRYEQYF
.	.	TRBV7-9	TRBJ2-7	CASSLADGGWQYF
.	.	TRBV7-9	TRBJ2-1	CASSLGNHGQDEQFF
once	.	TRBV19	TRBJ2-7	CASNGVGSYEQYF
.	.	TRBV12-3/TRBV12-4	TRBJ2-1	CASSLGNEQFF
.	.	TRBV5-8	TRBJ2-3	CASSRDSPTQYF
.	.	TRBV2	TRBJ1-6	CATARGARNSPLHF
.	.	TRBV6-6	TRBJ2-2	CASSEGGNTGELFF
.	TRBD2	TRBV6-2/TRBV6-3	TRBJ2-6	CASSYWTSGTSGANVLTF
.	.	TRBV5-6	TRBJ1-1	CASSLGTGTGTEAFF
.	TRBD1	TRBV3-1/TRBV3-2	TRBJ2-1	CASSRIAADRGPYNEQFF
.	.	TRBV3-1/TRBV3-2	TRBJ2-7	CASSQGGGEYEQYF
.	.	TRBV25-1	TRBJ1-4	CASRQLNGEKLFF
.	.	TRBV29-1	TRBJ1-5	CSVETIDGQPQHF
.	TRBD1	TRBV7-2	TRBJ2-7	CASRLTGDRSYEQYF
.	.	TRBV19	TRBJ2-1	CASSIESSIIQFF
.	.	TRBV6-6	TRBJ2-1	CASSLGLTGYNEQFF
.	TRBD1	TRBV7-2	TRBJ2-2	CASSLAGQRTGELFF
.	.	TRBV5-1	TRBJ1-2	CASTPVNADYGYTF